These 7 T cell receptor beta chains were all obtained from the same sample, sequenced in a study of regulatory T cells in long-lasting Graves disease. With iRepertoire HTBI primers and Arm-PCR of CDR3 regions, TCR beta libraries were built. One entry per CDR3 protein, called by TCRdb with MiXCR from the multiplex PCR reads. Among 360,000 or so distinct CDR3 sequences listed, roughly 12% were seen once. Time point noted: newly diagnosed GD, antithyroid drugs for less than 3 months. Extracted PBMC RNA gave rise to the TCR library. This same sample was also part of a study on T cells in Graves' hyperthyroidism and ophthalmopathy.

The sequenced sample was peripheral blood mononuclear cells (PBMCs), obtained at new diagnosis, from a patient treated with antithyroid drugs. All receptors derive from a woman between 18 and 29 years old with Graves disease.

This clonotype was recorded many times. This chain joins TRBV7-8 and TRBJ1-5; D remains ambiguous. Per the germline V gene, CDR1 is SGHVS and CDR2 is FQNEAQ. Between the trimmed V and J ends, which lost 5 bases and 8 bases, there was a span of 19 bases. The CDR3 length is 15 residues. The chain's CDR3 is CASSERARAGEPQHF. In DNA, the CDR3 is TGTGCCAGCAGCGAAAGGGCCCGAGCCGGGGAGCCCCAGCATTTT.

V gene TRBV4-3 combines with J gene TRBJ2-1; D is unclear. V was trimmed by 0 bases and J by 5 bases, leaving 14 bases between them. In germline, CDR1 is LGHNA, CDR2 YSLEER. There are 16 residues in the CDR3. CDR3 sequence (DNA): TGCGCCAGCAGCCAAGACCGGGCTAGTTCCCACAATGAGCAGTTCTTC. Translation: CASSQDRASSHNEQFF.

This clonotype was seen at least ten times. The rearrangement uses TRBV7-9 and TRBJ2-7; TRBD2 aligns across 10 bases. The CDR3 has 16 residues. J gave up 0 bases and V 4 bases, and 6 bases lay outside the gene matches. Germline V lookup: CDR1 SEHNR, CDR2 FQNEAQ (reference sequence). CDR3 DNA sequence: TGTGCCAGCAGCTCCCCCCTAGCGGGAGTCTCCTACGAGCAGTACTTC. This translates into CASSSPLAGVSYEQYF. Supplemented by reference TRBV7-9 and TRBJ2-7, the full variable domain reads DTGVSQNPRHKITKRGQNVTFRCDPISEHNRLYWYRQTLGQGPEFLTYFQNEAQLEKSRLLSDRFSAERPKGSFSTLEIQRTEQGDSAMYLCASSSPLAGVSYEQYFGPGTRLTVT.

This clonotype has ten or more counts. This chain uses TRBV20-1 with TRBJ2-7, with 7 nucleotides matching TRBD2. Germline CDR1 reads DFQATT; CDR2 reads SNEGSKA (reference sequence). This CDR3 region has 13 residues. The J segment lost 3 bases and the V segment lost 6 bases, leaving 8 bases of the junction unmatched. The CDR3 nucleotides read TGCAGTGCCGGGGGAGGGAGCCACTACGAGCAGTACTTC. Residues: CSAGGGSHYEQYF.

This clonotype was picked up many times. The CDR3 region is CASSLYKGAGEQFF. For the CDR3, the DNA is TGTGCCAGCAGTTTATATAAGGGGGCTGGAGAGCAGTTCTTC. V usage is TRBV27 and J usage is TRBJ2-1; 7 bases align to TRBD1. V lost 1 base and J lost 10; bases outside the gene matches: 7. The germline V gene encodes CDR1 MNHEY and CDR2 SMNVEV (reference sequence). There are 14 residues in the CDR3.

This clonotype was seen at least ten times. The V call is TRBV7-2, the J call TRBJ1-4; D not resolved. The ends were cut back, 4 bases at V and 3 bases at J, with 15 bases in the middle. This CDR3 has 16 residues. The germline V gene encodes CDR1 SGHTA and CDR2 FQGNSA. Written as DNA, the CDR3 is TGTGCCAGCAGCTCTATGCCGAGAGGGTCTAATGAAAAACTGTTTTTT. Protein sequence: CASSSMPRGSNEKLFF.

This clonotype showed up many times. CDR3 protein: CASSSLQGGGYTF. For the CDR3, the DNA is TGTGCCAGCAGTTCCTTACAGGGCGGTGGCTACACCTTC. The rearrangement uses TRBV12-3 or TRBV12-4 and TRBJ1-2, with D possibly TRBD1 on 6 matching bases. Trimming removed 4 bases at V and 7 bases at J, with 13 bases between. The CDR3 totals 13 residues.